Listed here are 27 T cell receptor beta chains from one sample, sequenced in a study of blood T cell repertoires in COVID-19. Sequencing used immunoSEQ multiplex PCR; TCRdb keeps in-frame clones, though not all of them. The repertoire includes under 300,000 clones, approximately 85% of them detected once, and about 0.8% sits in the top ten. Sequencing was performed on peripheral blood. Receptors originate from a woman under 40 with acute or convalescent COVID-19.

J is TRBJ2-7 and V is TRBV19; D ambiguous. The germline gives CDR1 LNHDA, CDR2 SQIVND (reference sequence). The CDR3 consists of 12 residues. Trimming pared 0 bases from V and 4 bases from J, leaving 4 bases between. The CDR3 sequence: CASSIDTYEQYF. CDR3 DNA: TGTGCCAGTAGTATAGACACTTACGAGCAGTACTTC.

This rearrangement joins TRBV27 to TRBJ2-7, with D tentatively TRBD1 (6 bases). The CDR3 runs to 16 residues. Trimming cost V 5 bases and J 0 bases, with 17 bases left between them. Germline V gene sequence: CDR1 MNHEY, CDR2 SMNVEV (reference sequence). CDR3 sequence (DNA): TGTGCCAGCAGTCCCCAGGGGTTTTTAAGCTCCTACGAGCAGTACTTC. Translation gives CASSPQGFLSSYEQYF.

The CDR3 loop is CASSIGGRAPIEQYF. CDR3 coding DNA: TGTGCCAGTAGTATAGGCGGGAGGGCCCCTATCGAGCAGTACTTC. The chain links TRBV19 to TRBJ2-7, with 9 positions matching TRBD2. Germline-derived CDR1 and CDR2 are LNHDA and SQIVND (reference sequence). The trim removed 1 base at V and 6 bases at J, leaving 7 bases unmatched. CDR3 size: 15 residues. Together with reference TRBV19 and TRBJ2-7, the CDR3 gives the full variable domain: DGGITQSPKYLFRKEGQNVTLSCEQNLNHDAMYWYRQDPGQGLRLIYYSQIVNDFQKGDIAEGYSVSREKKESFPLTVTSAQKNPTAFYLCASSIGGRAPIEQYFGPGTRLTVT.

This clone appeared a few times. The V gene is TRBV21-1, the J gene TRBJ1-4; the table names TRBD1, a call not compared with the DNA. TRBV21-1 is described as a pseudogene. The CDR3 consists of 15 residues. The CDR3 coding sequence is TGTGCCAGCAACAAGGGGACAGGGGTTTATGAAAAACTGTTTTTT. This encodes CASNKGTGVYEKLFF.

The chain joins TRBV3-1 (or the pseudogene TRBV3-2) to TRBJ2-2, with 8 bases matching TRBD2. Trimming at V came to 1 base and at J to 6 bases, leaving 13 bases not matched to a gene. This CDR3 comprises 18 residues. Germline V gene data show CDR1 as LGHDT and CDR2 as YNNKEL (reference sequence). CDR3 in amino acids: CASSQGTPGGWIPGELFF. In nucleotides, the CDR3 is TGTGCCAGCAGCCAAGGGACACCGGGAGGGTGGATTCCCGGGGAGCTGTTTTTT.

About this clone itself: Other nucleotide sequences in the sample specify the same CDR3. This sequence joins TRBV12-5 and TRBJ2-5, with a weak D call TRBD2 (7 bases). Germline CDR1 and CDR2: LGHNT and FRNRAP. The CDR3 sequence is 14 residues long. Trimming removed 7 bases at V and 7 bases at J, with 19 bases between. CDR3 in DNA: TGTGCTAGTGCCCCGAGGGGGGGGCACGGGACCCAGTACTTC. Its translation: CASAPRGGHGTQYF.

CDR3 amino acids: CASIWTGGATGELFF. As DNA, the CDR3 is TGCGCCAGCATTTGGACAGGGGGCGCAACCGGGGAGCTGTTTTTT. The rearrangement uses TRBV5-1 and TRBJ2-2; 11 bases align to TRBD1. The V and J ends lost 6 bases and 5 bases, in that order; junction bases with no gene match: 6. This CDR3 contains 15 residues. The V gene's germline CDR1 is SGHRS and CDR2 YFSETQ. Drawing the rest from reference TRBV5-1 and TRBJ2-2, the complete variable domain is KAGVTQTPRYLIKTRGQQVTLSCSPISGHRSVSWYQQTPGQGLQFLFEYFSETQRNKGNFPGRFSGRQFSNSRSEMNVSTLELGDSALYLCASIWTGGATGELFFGEGSRLTVL.

The chain combines TRBV30 with TRBJ1-2; 7 nucleotides agree with TRBD1. Per the germline V gene, CDR1 is GTSNPN and CDR2 is SVGIG (reference sequence). Trimming at V came to 2 bases and at J to 4 bases, leaving 10 bases not matched to a gene. This CDR3 has 15 amino acids. This chain's CDR3 is CAWSPGTASGYGYTF. The CDR3 DNA reads as TGTGCCTGGAGTCCTGGGACAGCCTCTGGCTATGGCTACACCTTC.

This clone has more than one count but fewer than ten. This chain connects TRBV29-1 to TRBJ2-7; a weak D match, TRBD2 (5 bases). The CDR3 has 13 residues. CDR1 and CDR2 (germline): SQVTM, ANQGSEA. V was cut by 4 bases and J by 5 bases, with 15 bases left in between. The CDR3 sequence is CSVGGGRGHEQYF. Written as DNA, the CDR3 is TGCAGCGTTGGTGGCGGACGGGGTCACGAGCAGTACTTC.

The chain carries TRBV4-1 and TRBJ2-2; D is perhaps TRBD2 (5 bases). Trimming cost V 5 bases and J 7 bases, with 14 bases left between them. The CDR3 sequence is 14 residues long. Germline values: CDR1 MGHRA, CDR2 YSYEKL. For the CDR3, the DNA is TGCGCCAGCAGCAAGAGCGGTGCGGGCGGGGAGCTGTTTTTT. Translated, it gives CASSKSGAGGELFF.

The chain is built from TRBV29-1 and TRBJ1-2; 9 bases map to TRBD1. The CDR3 has 14 residues. The V gene's germline CDR1 is SQVTM and CDR2 ANQGSEA. J lost 3 bases, V lost 4 bases, and 6 bases had no gene match. The CDR3 bases are TGCAGCGTTGGACAGGGGGATGGATACTATGGCTACACCTTC. It encodes CSVGQGDGYYGYTF.

The gene calls are TRBV5-1 and TRBJ2-5; 9 bases line up with TRBD2. With 2 bases clipped from V and 5 bases from J, the junction kept 7 bases outside the gene matches. This CDR3 is 15 amino acids long. The germline V gene encodes CDR1 SGHRS and CDR2 YFSETQ. The CDR3 DNA reads TGCGCCAGCAGCTTAGCGGGAGGTATGGGGGAGACCCAGTACTTC. This encodes CASSLAGGMGETQYF.

V usage is TRBV5-4 and J usage is TRBJ2-3; TRBD1 matches 9 bases. The CDR3 is made up of 15 amino acids. J was trimmed by 4 bases and V by 4 bases; bases with no gene match: 7. Germline lookup yields CDR1 SGHNT and CDR2 YYREEE (reference sequence). The CDR3 spells CASSNRGRGSDTQYF. Here the CDR3 DNA reads TGTGCCAGCAGCAACAGGGGGCGCGGGTCAGATACGCAGTATTTT.

V and J are TRBV29-1 and TRBJ1-1, with TRBD1 as a possible D gene (5 bases). V was trimmed by 4 bases and J by 4 bases, leaving 16 bases between them. Looked up from germline, CDR1 is SQVTM and CDR2 is ANQGSEA. The CDR3 runs 14 residues. CDR3 DNA: TGCAGCGTTGGAAACCGGGCCCAGGGCACTGAAGCTTTCTTT. Its translation is CSVGNRAQGTEAFF.

This chain links TRBV30 with TRBJ1-1; D perhaps matches TRBD1 (6 bases). V dropped 0 bases and J dropped 3 bases, with 11 bases sitting between them. CDR1 is GTSNPN, CDR2 SVGIG, per germline (reference sequence). This CDR3 spans 14 amino acids. The CDR3 DNA is TGTGCCTGGAGTGTCTTAGGGGGGGACACTGAAGCTTTCTTT. As protein: CAWSVLGGDTEAFF.

The chain carries TRBV9 and TRBJ2-1, with 9 bases identical to TRBD2. V lost 2 bases to trimming and J lost 3 bases; unmatched junction nucleotides: 6. Germline V lookup: CDR1 SGDLS, CDR2 YYNGEE. The CDR3 loop spans 16 amino acids. The CDR3 nucleotides are TGTGCCAGCAGCGTGGGAGCGGGAGGATACTACAATGAGCAGTTCTTC. The encoded protein is CASSVGAGGYYNEQFF.

This clone was detected only once. The genes are TRBV9 and TRBJ2-5; D is undetermined. CDR1 SGDLS and CDR2 YYNGEE come from the germline V gene. The ends were cut back, 1 base at V and 4 bases at J, with 8 bases in the middle. The CDR3 covers 13 residues. CDR3 sequence (DNA): TGTGCCAGCAGCGTATCGTCTTCAGAGACCCAGTACTTC. Amino acid sequence: CASSVSSSETQYF.

V gene TRBV6-5 combines with J gene TRBJ2-1; TRBD1 aligns across 8 bases. Germline loops: CDR1 MNHEY, CDR2 SVGAGI. This CDR3 region has 15 residues. The trim removed 1 base at V and 3 bases at J, leaving 2 bases unmatched. CDR3 amino acids: CASSYLQGGYNEQFF. As DNA, the CDR3 is TGTGCCAGCAGTTACTTACAGGGGGGCTACAATGAGCAGTTCTTC.

CDR3 loop: CASSYSPQGDEKLFF. The DNA for the CDR3 is TGTGCCAGCAGCTACTCCCCACAGGGTGATGAAAAACTGTTTTTT. This rearrangement joins TRBV5-4 to TRBJ1-4; TRBD1 is a possible D gene (6 bases). The V end lost 3 bases, the J end lost 6 bases, and 15 bases lay between the germline ends. The germline CDR1 and CDR2 sequences are SGHNT and YYREEE (reference sequence). The CDR3 length is 15 residues.

This chain uses TRBV11-2 with TRBJ2-5; 8 bases align to TRBD2. V shed 5 bases, J shed 5 bases, and the junction held 13 bases outside the gene matches. Germline V lookup: CDR1 SGHAT, CDR2 FQNNGV. The CDR3 is made up of 16 amino acids. The DNA of the CDR3 is TGTGCCAGCAGCCCTGGTCTAGCGGGTCCGGGGGAGACCCAGTACTTC. This translates into CASSPGLAGPGETQYF.

The rearrangement uses TRBV2 and TRBJ2-7; 8 bases fit TRBD1. J was trimmed by 4 bases and V by 10 bases; bases with no gene match: 9. This CDR3 is built from 13 residues. Germline-derived CDR1 and CDR2 are SNHLY and FYNNEI. The CDR3: CAMNDRGVYEQYF. The CDR3 DNA sequence: TGTGCCATGAACGACAGGGGAGTATACGAGCAGTACTTC.

The sample holds one count of this clone. The chain is built from TRBV9 and TRBJ2-5; 7 bases are a match to TRBD1. Trimming took 3 bases from V and 7 from J; bases not matched to a gene: 12. The germline CDR1 and CDR2 sequences are SGDLS and YYNGEE. The CDR3 sequence is 15 residues long. Here the CDR3 DNA reads TGTGCCAGCAGCGAAAGGACAGGTAGCCTTTGGACCCAGTACTTC. Amino acid sequence: CASSERTGSLWTQYF.

V gene TRBV19 combines with J gene TRBJ2-7; D is uncertain. V was trimmed by 3 bases and J by 5 bases, leaving 8 bases between them. Germline V gene sequence: CDR1 LNHDA, CDR2 SQIVND (reference sequence). This CDR3 spans 12 amino acids. For the CDR3, the DNA is TGTGCCAGTAGTATCGGTAGCCACGAGCAGTACTTC. This gives the protein CASSIGSHEQYF. The complete variable domain, with remaining parts taken from reference TRBV19 and TRBJ2-7, reads DGGITQSPKYLFRKEGQNVTLSCEQNLNHDAMYWYRQDPGQGLRLIYYSQIVNDFQKGDIAEGYSVSREKKESFPLTVTSAQKNPTAFYLCASSIGSHEQYFGPGTRLTVT.

The sample holds a few counts of this clone. V is TRBV18 and J is TRBJ1-5; D remains ambiguous. V lost 2 bases, J lost 2 bases, and 7 bases lay in between. The germline V gene has CDR1 KGHSH and CDR2 LQKENI. The CDR3 is made up of 14 amino acids. The CDR3 DNA reads as TGTGCCAGCTCACCAGGAGTGCGCAATCAGCCCCAGCATTTT. Its translation: CASSPGVRNQPQHF.

This chain joins TRBV20-1 and TRBJ2-1, with a possible D match to TRBD1 (6 bases). The CDR3 runs 16 residues. V gave up 3 bases and J gave up 0 bases, with 15 bases separating them. Germline V gene sequence: CDR1 DFQATT, CDR2 SNEGSKA (reference sequence). Here the CDR3 DNA reads TGCAGTGCTAGTTCTGGACAGAGGATCTCCTACAATGAGCAGTTCTTC. Protein product: CSASSGQRISYNEQFF.

The chain recombines TRBV5-4 with TRBJ2-7; maybe TRBD1 (6 bases). The CDR3 contains 15 residues. The ends were cut back, 3 bases at V and 4 bases at J, with 17 bases in the middle. Germline CDR1 reads SGHNT; CDR2 reads YYREEE (reference sequence). The CDR3, as DNA: TGTGCCAGCAGCTCCCGAGGGGGTAAACCTTACGAGCAGTACTTC. Amino acid sequence: CASSSRGGKPYEQYF.

V gene TRBV7-2 combines with J gene TRBJ2-2; D is perhaps TRBD2 (5 bases). Germline V gene lookup returns CDR1 SGHTA and CDR2 FQGNSA. CDR3 length: 13 residues. Trimming stripped 7 bases from V and 7 bases from J, with 13 bases between. CDR3 protein: CASTKEVGGELFF. CDR3 nucleotide sequence: TGTGCCAGCACGAAGGAGGTTGGCGGGGAGCTGTTTTTT.